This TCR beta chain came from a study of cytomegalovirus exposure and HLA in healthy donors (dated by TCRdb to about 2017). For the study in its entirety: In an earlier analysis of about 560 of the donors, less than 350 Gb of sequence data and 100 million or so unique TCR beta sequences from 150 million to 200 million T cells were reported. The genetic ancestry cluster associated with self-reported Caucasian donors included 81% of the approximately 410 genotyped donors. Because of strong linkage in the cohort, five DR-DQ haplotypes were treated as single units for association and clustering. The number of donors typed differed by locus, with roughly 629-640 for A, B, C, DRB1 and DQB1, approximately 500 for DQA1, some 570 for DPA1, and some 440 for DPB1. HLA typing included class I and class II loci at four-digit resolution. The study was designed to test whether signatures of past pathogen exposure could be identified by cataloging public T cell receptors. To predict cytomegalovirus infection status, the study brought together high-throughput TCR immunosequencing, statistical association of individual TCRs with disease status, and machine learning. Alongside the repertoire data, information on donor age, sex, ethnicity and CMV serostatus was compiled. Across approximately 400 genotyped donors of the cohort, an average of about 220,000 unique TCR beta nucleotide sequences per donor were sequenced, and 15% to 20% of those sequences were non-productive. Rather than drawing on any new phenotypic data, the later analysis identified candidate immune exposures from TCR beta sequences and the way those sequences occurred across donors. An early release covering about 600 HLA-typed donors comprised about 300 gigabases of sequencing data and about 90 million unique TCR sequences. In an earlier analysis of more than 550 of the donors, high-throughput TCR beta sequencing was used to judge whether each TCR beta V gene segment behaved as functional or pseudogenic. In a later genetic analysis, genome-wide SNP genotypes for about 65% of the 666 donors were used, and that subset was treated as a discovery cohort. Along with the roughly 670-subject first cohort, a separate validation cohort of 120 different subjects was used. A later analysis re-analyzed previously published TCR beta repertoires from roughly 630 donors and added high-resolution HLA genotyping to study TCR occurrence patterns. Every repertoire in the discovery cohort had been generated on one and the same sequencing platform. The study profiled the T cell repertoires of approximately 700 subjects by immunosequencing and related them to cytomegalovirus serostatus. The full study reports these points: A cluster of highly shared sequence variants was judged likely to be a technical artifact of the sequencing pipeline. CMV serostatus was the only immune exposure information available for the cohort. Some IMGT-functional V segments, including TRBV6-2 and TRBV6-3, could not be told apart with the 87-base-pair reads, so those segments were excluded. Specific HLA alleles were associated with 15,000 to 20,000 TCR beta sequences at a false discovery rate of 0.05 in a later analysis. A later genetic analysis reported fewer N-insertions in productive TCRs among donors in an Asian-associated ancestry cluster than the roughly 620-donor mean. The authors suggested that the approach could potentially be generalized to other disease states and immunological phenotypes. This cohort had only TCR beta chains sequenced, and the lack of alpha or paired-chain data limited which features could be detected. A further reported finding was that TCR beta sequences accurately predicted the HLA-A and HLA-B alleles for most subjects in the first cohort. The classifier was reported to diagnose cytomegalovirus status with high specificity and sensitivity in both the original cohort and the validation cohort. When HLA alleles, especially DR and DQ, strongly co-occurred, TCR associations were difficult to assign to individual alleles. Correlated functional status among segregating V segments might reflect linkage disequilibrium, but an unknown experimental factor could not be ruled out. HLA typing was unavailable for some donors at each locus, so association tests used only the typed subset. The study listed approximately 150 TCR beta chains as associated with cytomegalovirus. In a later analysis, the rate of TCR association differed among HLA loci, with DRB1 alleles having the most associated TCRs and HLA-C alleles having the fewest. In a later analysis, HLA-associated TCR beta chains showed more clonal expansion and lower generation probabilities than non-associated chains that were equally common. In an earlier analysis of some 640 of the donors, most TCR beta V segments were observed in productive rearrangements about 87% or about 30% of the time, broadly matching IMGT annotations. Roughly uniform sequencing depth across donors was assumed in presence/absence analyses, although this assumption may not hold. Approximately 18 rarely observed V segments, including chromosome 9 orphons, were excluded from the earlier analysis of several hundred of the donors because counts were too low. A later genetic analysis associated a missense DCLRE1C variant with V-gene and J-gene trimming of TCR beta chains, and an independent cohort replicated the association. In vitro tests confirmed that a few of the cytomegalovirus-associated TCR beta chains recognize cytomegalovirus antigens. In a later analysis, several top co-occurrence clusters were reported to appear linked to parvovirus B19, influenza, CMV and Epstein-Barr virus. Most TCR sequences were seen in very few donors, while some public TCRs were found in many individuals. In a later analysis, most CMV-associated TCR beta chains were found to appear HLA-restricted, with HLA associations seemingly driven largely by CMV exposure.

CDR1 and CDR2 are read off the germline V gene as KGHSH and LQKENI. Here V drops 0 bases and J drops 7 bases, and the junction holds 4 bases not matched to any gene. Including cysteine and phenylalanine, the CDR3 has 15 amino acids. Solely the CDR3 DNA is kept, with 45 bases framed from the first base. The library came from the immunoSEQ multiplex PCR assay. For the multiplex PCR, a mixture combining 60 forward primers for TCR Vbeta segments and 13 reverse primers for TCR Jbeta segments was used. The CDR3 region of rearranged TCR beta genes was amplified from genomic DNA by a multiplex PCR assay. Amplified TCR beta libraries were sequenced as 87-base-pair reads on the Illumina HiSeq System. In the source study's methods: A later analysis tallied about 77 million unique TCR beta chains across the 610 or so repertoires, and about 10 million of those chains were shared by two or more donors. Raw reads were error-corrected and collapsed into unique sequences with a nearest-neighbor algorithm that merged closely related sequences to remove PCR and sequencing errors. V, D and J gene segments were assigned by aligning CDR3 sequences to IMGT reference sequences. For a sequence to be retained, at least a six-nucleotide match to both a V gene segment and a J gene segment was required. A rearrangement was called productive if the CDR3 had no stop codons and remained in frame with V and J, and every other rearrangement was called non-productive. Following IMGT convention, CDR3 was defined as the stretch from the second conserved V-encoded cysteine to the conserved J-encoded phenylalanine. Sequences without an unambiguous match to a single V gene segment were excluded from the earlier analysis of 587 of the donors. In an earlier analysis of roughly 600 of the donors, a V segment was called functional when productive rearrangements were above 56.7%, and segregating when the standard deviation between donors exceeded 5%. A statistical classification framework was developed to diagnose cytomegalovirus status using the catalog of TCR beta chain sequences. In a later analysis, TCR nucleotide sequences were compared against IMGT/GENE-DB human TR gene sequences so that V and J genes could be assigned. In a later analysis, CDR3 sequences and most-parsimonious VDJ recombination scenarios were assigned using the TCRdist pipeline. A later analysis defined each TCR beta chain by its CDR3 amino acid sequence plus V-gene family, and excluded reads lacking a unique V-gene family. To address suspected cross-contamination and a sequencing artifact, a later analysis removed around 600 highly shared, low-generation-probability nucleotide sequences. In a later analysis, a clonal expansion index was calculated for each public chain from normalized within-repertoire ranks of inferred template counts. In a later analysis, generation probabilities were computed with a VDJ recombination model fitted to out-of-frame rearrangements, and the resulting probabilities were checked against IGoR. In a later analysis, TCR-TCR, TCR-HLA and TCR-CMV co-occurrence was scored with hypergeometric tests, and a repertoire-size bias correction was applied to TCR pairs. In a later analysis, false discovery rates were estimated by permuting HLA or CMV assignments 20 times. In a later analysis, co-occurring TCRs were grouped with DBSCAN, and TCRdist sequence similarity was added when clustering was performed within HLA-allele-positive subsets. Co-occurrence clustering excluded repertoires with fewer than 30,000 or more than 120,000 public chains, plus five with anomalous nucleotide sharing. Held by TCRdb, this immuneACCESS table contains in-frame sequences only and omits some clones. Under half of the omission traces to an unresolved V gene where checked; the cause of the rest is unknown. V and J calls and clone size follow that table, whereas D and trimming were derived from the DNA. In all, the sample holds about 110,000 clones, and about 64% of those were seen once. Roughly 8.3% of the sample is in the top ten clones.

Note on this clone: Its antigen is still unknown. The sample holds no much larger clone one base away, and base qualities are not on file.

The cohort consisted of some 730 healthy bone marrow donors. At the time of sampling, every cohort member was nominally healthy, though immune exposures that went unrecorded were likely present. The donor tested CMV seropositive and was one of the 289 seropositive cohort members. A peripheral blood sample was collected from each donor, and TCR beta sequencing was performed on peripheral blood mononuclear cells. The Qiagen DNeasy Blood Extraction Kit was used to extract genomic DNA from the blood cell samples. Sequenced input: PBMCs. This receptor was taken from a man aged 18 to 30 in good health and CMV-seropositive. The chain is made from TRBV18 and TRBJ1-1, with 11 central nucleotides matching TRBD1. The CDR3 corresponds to CASSPPLGTGGEAFF. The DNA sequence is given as TGTGCCAGCTCACCACCTTTGGGGACAGGGGGTGAAGCTTTCTTT.